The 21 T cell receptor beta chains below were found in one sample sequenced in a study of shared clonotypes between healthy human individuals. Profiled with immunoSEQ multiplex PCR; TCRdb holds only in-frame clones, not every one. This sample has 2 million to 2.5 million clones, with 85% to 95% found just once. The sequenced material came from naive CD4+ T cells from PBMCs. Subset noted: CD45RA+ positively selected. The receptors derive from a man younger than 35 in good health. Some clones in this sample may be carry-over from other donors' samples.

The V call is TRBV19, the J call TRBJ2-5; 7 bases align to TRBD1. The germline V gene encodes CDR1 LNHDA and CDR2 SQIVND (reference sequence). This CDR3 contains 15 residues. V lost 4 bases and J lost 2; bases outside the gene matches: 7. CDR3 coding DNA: TGTGCCAGTAGTACCGGACAGGTACGGCAAGAGACCCAGTACTTC. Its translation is CASSTGQVRQETQYF.

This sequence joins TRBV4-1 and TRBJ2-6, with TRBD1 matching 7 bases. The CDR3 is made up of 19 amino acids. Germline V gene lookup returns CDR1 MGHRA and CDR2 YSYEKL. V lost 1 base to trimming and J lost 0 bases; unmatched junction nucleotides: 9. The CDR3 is CASSQARGDSDSGANVLTF. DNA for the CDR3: TGCGCCAGCAGCCAAGCAAGAGGGGACAGCGACTCTGGGGCCAACGTCCTGACTTTC.

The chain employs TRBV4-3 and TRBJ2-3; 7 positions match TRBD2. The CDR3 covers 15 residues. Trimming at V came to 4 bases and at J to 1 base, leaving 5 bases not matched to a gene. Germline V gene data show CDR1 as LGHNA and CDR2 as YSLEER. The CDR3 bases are TGCGCCAGCAGCCTTCGGGACTATGGCACAGATACGCAGTATTTT. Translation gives CASSLRDYGTDTQYF.

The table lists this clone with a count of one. CDR3 nucleotides: TGCAGCGTTGAAGAGGGGTTTCCTTACAATGAGCAGTTCTTC. The encoded protein is CSVEEGFPYNEQFF. J is TRBJ2-1 and V is TRBV29-1, with D unresolved. Trimming took 0 bases from V and 4 from J, leaving 10 bases between them. Germline values: CDR1 SQVTM, CDR2 ANQGSEA. CDR3 size: 14 residues.

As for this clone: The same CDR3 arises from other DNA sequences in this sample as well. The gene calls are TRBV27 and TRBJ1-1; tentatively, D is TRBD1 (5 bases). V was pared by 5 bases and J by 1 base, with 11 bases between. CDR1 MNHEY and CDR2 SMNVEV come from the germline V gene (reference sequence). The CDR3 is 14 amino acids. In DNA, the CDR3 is TGTGCCAGCAGTCCAGGGCTTAGGAACACTGAAGCTTTCTTT. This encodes CASSPGLRNTEAFF.

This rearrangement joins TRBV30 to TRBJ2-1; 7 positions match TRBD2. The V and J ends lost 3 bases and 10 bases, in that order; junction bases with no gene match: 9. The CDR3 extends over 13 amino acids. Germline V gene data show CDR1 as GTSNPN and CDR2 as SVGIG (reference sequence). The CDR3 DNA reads TGTGCCTGGAGGATACTAGCGATAGGCGAGCAGTTCTTC. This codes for CAWRILAIGEQFF.

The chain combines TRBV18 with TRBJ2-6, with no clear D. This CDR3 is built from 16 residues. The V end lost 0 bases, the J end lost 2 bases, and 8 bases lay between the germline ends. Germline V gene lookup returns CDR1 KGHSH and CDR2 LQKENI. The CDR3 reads CASSPPTAAGANVLTF. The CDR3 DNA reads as TGTGCCAGCTCACCACCCACGGCCGCTGGGGCCAACGTCCTGACTTTC.

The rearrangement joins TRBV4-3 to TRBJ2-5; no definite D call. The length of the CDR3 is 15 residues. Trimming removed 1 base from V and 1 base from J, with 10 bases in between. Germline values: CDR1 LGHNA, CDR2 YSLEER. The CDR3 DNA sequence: TGCGCCAGCAGCCAAGGGGCGCGAGCCCAAGAGACCCAGTACTTC. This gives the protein CASSQGARAQETQYF.

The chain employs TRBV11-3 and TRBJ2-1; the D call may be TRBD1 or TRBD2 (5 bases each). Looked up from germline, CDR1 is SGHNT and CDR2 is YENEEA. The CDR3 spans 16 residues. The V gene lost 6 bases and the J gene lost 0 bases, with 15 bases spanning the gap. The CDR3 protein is CASSPRGPSSYNEQFF. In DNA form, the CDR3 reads TGTGCCAGCAGTCCGAGGGGACCGAGCTCCTACAATGAGCAGTTCTTC.

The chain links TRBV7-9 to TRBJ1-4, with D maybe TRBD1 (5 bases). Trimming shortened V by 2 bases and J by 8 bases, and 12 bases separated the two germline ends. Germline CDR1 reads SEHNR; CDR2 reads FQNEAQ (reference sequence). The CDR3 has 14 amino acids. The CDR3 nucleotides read TGTGCCAGCAGCTTATATCAGGGTCGGGAAAAACTGTTTTTT. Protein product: CASSLYQGREKLFF.

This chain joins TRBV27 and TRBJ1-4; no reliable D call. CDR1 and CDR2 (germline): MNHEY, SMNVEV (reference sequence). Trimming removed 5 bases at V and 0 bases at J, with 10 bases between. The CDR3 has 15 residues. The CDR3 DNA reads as TGTGCCAGCAGTAGAGATGCGGCAACTAATGAAAAACTGTTTTTT. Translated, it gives CASSRDAATNEKLFF. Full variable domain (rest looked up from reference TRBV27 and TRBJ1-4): EAQVTQNPRYLITVTGKKLTVTCSQNMNHEYMSWYRQDPGLGLRQIYYSMNVEVTDKGDVPEGYKVSRKEKRNFPLILESPSPNQTSLYFCASSRDAATNEKLFFGSGTQLSVL.

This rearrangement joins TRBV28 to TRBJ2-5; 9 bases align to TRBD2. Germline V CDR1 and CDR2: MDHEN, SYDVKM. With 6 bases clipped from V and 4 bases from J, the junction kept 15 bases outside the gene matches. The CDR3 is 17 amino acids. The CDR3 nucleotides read TGTGCCAGCAGCCCTTTTCTGGGGCTAGCGGGAAGAGAGACCCAGTACTTC. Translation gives CASSPFLGLAGRETQYF.

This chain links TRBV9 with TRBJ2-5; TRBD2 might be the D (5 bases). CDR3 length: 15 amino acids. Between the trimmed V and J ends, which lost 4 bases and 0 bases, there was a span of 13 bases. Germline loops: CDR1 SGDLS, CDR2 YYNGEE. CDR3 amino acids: CASSKGVANQETQYF. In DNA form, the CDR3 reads TGTGCCAGCAGCAAGGGAGTGGCTAACCAAGAGACCCAGTACTTC.

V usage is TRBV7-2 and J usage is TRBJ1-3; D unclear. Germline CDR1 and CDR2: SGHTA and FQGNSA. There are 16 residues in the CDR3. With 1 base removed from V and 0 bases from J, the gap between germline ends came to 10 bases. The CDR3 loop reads CASSLGASSSGNTIYF. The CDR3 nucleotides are TGTGCCAGCAGCTTAGGGGCCTCTTCCTCTGGAAACACCATATATTTT.

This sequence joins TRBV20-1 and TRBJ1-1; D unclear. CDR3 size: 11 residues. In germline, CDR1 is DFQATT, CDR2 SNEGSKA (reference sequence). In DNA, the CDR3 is TGCGTCCTCTCAGGGAACACTGAAGCTTTCTTT. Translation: CVLSGNTEAFF.

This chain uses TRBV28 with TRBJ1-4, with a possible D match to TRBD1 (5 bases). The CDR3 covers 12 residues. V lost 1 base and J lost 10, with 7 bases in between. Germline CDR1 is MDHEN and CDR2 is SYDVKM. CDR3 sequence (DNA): TGTGCCAGCAGTTTATCGGGGGGAAAACTGTTTTTT. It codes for CASSLSGGKLFF.

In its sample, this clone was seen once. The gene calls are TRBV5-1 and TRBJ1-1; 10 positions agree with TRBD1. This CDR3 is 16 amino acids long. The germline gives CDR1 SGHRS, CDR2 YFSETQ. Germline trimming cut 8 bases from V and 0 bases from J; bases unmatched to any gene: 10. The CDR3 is CASTPGQGTMNTEAFF. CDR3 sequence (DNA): TGCGCCAGTACTCCGGGACAGGGGACGATGAACACTGAAGCTTTCTTT.

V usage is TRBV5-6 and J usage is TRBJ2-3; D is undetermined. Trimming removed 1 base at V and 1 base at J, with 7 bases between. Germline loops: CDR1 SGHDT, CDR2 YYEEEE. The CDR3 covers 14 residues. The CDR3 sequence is CASSLYGRTDTQYF. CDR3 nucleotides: TGTGCCAGCAGCTTGTACGGACGCACAGATACGCAGTATTTT.

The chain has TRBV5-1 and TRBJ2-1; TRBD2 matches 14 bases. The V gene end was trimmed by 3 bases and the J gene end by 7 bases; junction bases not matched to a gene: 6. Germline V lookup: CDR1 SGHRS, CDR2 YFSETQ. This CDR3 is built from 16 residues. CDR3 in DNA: TGCGCCAGCAGCTCCCGGACTAGCGGGAGGATAAATGAGCAGTTCTTC. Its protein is CASSSRTSGRINEQFF.

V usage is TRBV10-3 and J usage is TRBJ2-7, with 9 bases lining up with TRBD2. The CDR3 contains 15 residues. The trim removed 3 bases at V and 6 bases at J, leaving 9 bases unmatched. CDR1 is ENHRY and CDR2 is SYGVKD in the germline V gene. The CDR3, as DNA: TGTGCCATCAGTGAATCCGGGACTAGCACCCTCGAGCAGTACTTC. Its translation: CAISESGTSTLEQYF.

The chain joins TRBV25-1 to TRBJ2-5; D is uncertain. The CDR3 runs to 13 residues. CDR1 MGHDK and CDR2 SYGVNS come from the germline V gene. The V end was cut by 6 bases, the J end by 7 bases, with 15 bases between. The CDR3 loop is CASRAQVDRTQYF. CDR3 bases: TGTGCCAGCAGGGCCCAGGTTGATAGGACCCAGTACTTC.